A selection of T cell receptor beta chains follows, all from one sample in a study of T cell changes during pregnancy in multiple sclerosis. Only in-frame clones appear in the TCRdb table, and some are missing; sequencing was by immunoSEQ multiplex PCR. The sample yields tens of thousands of clones, 85% to 95% seen once. The sample consisted of peripheral blood, taken in the second trimester of pregnancy. These receptors all come from a female donor in good health, enrolled as a control in a pregnancy study. Both conserved end residues are part of each CDR3. D genes are given only for firm matches. Only part of the rows carry a size: once, few, many, or a class if the clone is expanded.

D gene	clone size	V gene	J gene	CDR3 DNA	CDR3 protein
NA	NA	TRBV9	TRBJ1-1	TGTGCCAGCAGCGTAGTGGTGGGGAGCACTGAAGCTTTCTTT	CASSVVVGSTEAFF
TRBD1	NA	TRBV5-1	TRBJ1-3	TGCGCCAGCAGCAGGACAGGTTTCTCTGGAAACACCATATATTTT	CASSRTGFSGNTIYF
NA	NA	TRBV21-1	TRBJ2-7	TGTGCCAGCAGCAAAGCCGCAACGAGGAGCGGGGGGGTTCCCTACGAGCAGTACTTC	CASSKAATRSGGVPYEQYF
TRBD1	NA	TRBV2	TRBJ1-2	TGTGCCAGCAGGCGCGGACAGGGCGACTATGGCTACACCTTC	CASRRGQGDYGYTF
TRBD1	NA	TRBV5-1	TRBJ2-7	TGCGCCAGCAGCGAACGGACAGGGGGTAACGAGCAGTACTTC	CASSERTGGNEQYF
TRBD2	once	TRBV5-4	TRBJ2-1	TGTGCCAGCCAATCGAGCGGGGGGTGGGTGAATGAGCAGTTCTTC	CASQSSGGWVNEQFF
TRBD1	NA	TRBV12-5	TRBJ1-1	TGTGCTAGTGGTTCGGTAGGACAGGGGGCTTTATACGGTGAAGCTTTCTTT	CASGSVGQGALYGEAFF
NA	NA	TRBV29-1	TRBJ2-7	TGCAGCGTTGGACAGATCTACGAGCAGTACTTC	CSVGQIYEQYF
TRBD1	few	TRBV18	TRBJ2-1	TGTGCCAGCTCACCCCGGGACAGGGACAATGAGCAGTTCTTC	CASSPRDRDNEQFF
NA	NA	TRBV6-4	TRBJ1-2	TGTGCCAGCAGTCCGAGTGGGACTACTAACTATGGCTACACCTTC	CASSPSGTTNYGYTF
TRBD1	NA	TRBV5-1	TRBJ1-1	TGCGCCAGCAGCTCGCCGGGACAGGGCTTATTAAACACTGAAGCTTTCTTT	CASSSPGQGLLNTEAFF
NA	NA	TRBV5-1	TRBJ2-2	TGCGCCAGCAGCCTGAATCTGGGCGCGAACACCGGGGAGCTGTTTTTT	CASSLNLGANTGELFF
TRBD2	NA	TRBV9	TRBJ2-5	TGTGCCAGCAGCGTAGACTTTCTAGCGGGGGATGAGACCCAGTACTTC	CASSVDFLAGDETQYF
TRBD2	NA	TRBV11-2	TRBJ2-3	TGTGCCAGCAGCCCTGGGACTAGCGGGGGTACGCAGTATTTT	CASSPGTSGGTQYF
NA	once	TRBV7-2	TRBJ1-1	TGTGCCAGCAGCTTAGTAGGGGACACTGAAGCTTTCTTT	CASSLVGDTEAFF
TRBD2	NA	TRBV7-2	TRBJ2-3	TGTGCCAGCAGCTTATGGTCTAGCGGTCAGTCAGATACGCAGTATTTT	CASSLWSSGQSDTQYF
NA	NA	TRBV5-8	TRBJ2-5	TGTGCCAGCAGCTTGGTAGTAAAGGGGGAGACCCAGTACTTC	CASSLVVKGETQYF
TRBD2	NA	TRBV4-3	TRBJ2-1	TGCGCCAGCAGCCAGGGACTAGCGGGGTACAATGAGCAGTTCTTC	CASSQGLAGYNEQFF
NA	NA	TRBV27	TRBJ2-7	TGTGCCAGCAGTTTAGGGGGGGGCGCAGGCTACGAGCAGTACTTC	CASSLGGGAGYEQYF
TRBD1	NA	TRBV6-4	TRBJ2-3	TGTGCCAGCAGTGAGAGAGACAGGGCAGCAGATACGCAGTATTTT	CASSERDRAADTQYF
TRBD2	NA	TRBV11-2	TRBJ2-7	TGTGCCAGCAGCTTATCCGGGGGGGCGGATTACGAGCAGTACTTC	CASSLSGGADYEQYF
TRBD1	once	TRBV6-6	TRBJ1-3	TGTGCCAGCACCGGACAGGGGACCCTCCCTGGAAACACCATATATTTT	CASTGQGTLPGNTIYF
NA	NA	TRBV27	TRBJ1-2	TGTGCCAGCAGTCTGTCGGGGGACTATGGCTACACCTTC	CASSLSGDYGYTF
NA	NA	TRBV4-1	TRBJ2-7	TGCGCCAGCAGCCACCCCCTGTCCCCCAGGGGCTCCTACGAGCAGTACTTC	CASSHPLSPRGSYEQYF
TRBD1	NA	TRBV11-1	TRBJ1-2	TGTGCCAGCAGCTTTATACAGGGGCCCGTGAGTTCTGGCTACACCTTC	CASSFIQGPVSSGYTF
TRBD2	NA	TRBV5-5	TRBJ2-3	TGTGCCAGCAGCCAGGGACTATCCGCAGATACGCAGTATTTT	CASSQGLSADTQYF
TRBD2	once	TRBV5-4	TRBJ2-5	TGTGCCGGAAAACTAGCGCTCCAAGAGACCCAGTACTTC	CAGKLALQETQYF
TRBD1	NA	TRBV7-2	TRBJ1-2	TGTGCCAGCAGCTACGTTGGACAGGGTGACTATGGCTACACCTTC	CASSYVGQGDYGYTF
TRBD1	NA	TRBV4-2	TRBJ2-1	TGTGCCAGCAGCCATAAAGACAGGGAAGGGAATGAGCAGTTCTTC	CASSHKDREGNEQFF
TRBD1	NA	TRBV7-2	TRBJ1-2	TGTGCCAGCAGCTTAGAAGGGACAGGGAAAGGCTACACCTTC	CASSLEGTGKGYTF
NA	NA	TRBV12-5	TRBJ2-7	TGTGCTAGTGGTTTGGCAAACTACGAGCAGTACTTC	CASGLANYEQYF
NA	NA	TRBV5-1	TRBJ2-3	TGCGCCAGCAGCGGGCCAGATACGCAGTATTTT	CASSGPDTQYF
TRBD1	NA	TRBV29-1	TRBJ1-1	TGCAGCGGCGCGGGGATCCCAGGGGGCTCGGCTGAAGCTTTCTTT	CSGAGIPGGSAEAFF
TRBD1	NA	TRBV19	TRBJ2-5	TGTGCCAGTAGTACAGGGGGGACAGGGGTTCTGGAGACCCAGTACTTC	CASSTGGTGVLETQYF
TRBD2	NA	TRBV5-6	TRBJ2-1	TGTGCCAGCAGCCGCAGAGCGGGGGTCCAATACAATGAGCAGTTCTTC	CASSRRAGVQYNEQFF
TRBD2	NA	TRBV4-3	TRBJ2-4	TGCGCCAGCAGCCAAGTAGCGATCGGACTAGCGGGGGCCCACCAAAACATTCAGTACTTC	CASSQVAIGLAGAHQNIQYF
TRBD1	NA	TRBV10-3	TRBJ1-6	TGTGCCATCAGTGAGGAAGAGACAGGGGCGGCACCCCTCCACTTT	CAISEEETGAAPLHF
NA	NA	TRBV7-3	TRBJ2-2	TGTGCCAGCAGCTCATCGAACACCGGGGAGCTGTTTTTT	CASSSSNTGELFF
TRBD1	NA	TRBV10-3	TRBJ1-1	TGTGCCATCAGAGCCGGGACAGCGAACACTGAAGCTTTCTTT	CAIRAGTANTEAFF
TRBD2	NA	TRBV9	TRBJ2-3	TGTGCCAGCAGCGTAGATAGCGGGGGTGTTCTGTATACGCAGTATTTT	CASSVDSGGVLYTQYF
NA	once	TRBV14	TRBJ1-2	TGTGCCAGCAGCCAAGAGATTCAGGACAGCAGTTACACCTTC	CASSQEIQDSSYTF
NA	NA	TRBV5-4	TRBJ2-1	TGTGCCAGCAGCCCAGACAGCAACAATGAGCAGTTCTTC	CASSPDSNNEQFF
NA	NA	TRBV6-6	TRBJ1-2	TGTGCCAGCAGTTACGTAGCAAGCACTAACTATGGCTACACCTTC	CASSYVASTNYGYTF
TRBD1	NA	TRBV5-4	TRBJ1-2	TGTGCCAGCAGCCGGGGACAGGGCTATGGCTACACCTTC	CASSRGQGYGYTF
TRBD2	NA	TRBV9	TRBJ2-5	TGTGCCAGCAGCGTAGGTCTAGCGGAAGAGACCCAGTACTTC	CASSVGLAEETQYF
TRBD1	NA	TRBV15	TRBJ2-2	TGTGCCACCAGCAGGGGGGACAGAGCGAACACCGGGGAGCTGTTTTTT	CATSRGDRANTGELFF
NA	NA	TRBV18	TRBJ1-1	TGTGCCAGCTCACCTGGACAGTTGAACACTGAAGCTTTCTTT	CASSPGQLNTEAFF
TRBD1	once	TRBV29-1	TRBJ1-1	TGCAGCGTGGGACAGGGGGCCGACACTGAAGCTTTCTTT	CSVGQGADTEAFF
NA	NA	TRBV27	TRBJ1-2	TGTGCCAGCATGACGTACAGGGAGGGGGGCTACACCTTC	CASMTYREGGYTF
NA	NA	TRBV4-3	TRBJ2-1	TGCGCCAGCAGCCAAGACAGGAACTTCAATGAGCAGTTCTTC	CASSQDRNFNEQFF
NA	NA	TRBV4-2	TRBJ2-1	TGTGCCAGCAGCCCCACCCGGGACTCGAATCCCAATGAGCAGTTCTTC	CASSPTRDSNPNEQFF
NA	NA	TRBV15	TRBJ1-2	TGTGCCACCAGCAGAGACTTGGGCCCCTATGGCTACACCTTC	CATSRDLGPYGYTF
NA	NA	TRBV11-2	TRBJ1-6	TGTGCCAGCAGCTTAAACTTGCCGGGCTCCTATAATTCACCCCTCCACTTT	CASSLNLPGSYNSPLHF
TRBD1	NA	TRBV27	TRBJ1-3	TGTGCCAGCAGTTTCTCAGGGGGCCCCGGAAACACCATATATTTT	CASSFSGGPGNTIYF
NA	NA	TRBV16	TRBJ2-7	TGTGCCAGCAGCCCCGCGGGGAATACCGAGCAGTACTTC	CASSPAGNTEQYF
TRBD1	once	TRBV7-2	TRBJ2-6	TGTGCCAGCAGCTTCGGGACAGGGTCGAGTTTGAACGTCCTGACTTTC	CASSFGTGSSLNVLTF
TRBD1	NA	TRBV5-1	TRBJ1-2	TGCGCCAGCAGCTTTTATCGCGGGACAGGGCAGGTCTATGGCTACACCTTC	CASSFYRGTGQVYGYTF
TRBD1	NA	TRBV5-1	TRBJ2-1	TGCGCCAGCAGCATCTCAGGGGGCCACAATGAGCAGTTCTTC	CASSISGGHNEQFF
NA	NA	TRBV15	TRBJ1-1	TGTGCCACCAGCCAGGTTGGAACCACTGAAGCTTTCTTT	CATSQVGTTEAFF
TRBD2	once	TRBV5-4	TRBJ2-4	TGTGCCAGCAGCCTCCTGAGCGGGGGATATTCCAAAAACATTCAGTACTTC	CASSLLSGGYSKNIQYF